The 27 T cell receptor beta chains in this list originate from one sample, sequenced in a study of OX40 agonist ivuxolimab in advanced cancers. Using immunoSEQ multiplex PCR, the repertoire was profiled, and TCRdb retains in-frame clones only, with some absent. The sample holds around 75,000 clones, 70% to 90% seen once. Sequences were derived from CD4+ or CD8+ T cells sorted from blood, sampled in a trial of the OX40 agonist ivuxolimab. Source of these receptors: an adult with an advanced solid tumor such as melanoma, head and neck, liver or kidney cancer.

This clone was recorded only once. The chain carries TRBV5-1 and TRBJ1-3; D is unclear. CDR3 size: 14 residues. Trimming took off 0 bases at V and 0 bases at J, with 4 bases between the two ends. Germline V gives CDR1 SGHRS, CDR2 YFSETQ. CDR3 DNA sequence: TGCGCCAGCAGCTTGGCAGGCTCTGGAAACACCATATATTTT. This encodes CASSLAGSGNTIYF.

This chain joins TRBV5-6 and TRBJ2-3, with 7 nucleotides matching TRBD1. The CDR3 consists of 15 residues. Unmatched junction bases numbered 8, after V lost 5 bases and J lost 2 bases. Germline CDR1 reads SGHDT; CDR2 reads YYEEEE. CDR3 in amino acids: CASRPRGLNTDTQYF. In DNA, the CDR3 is TGTGCCAGCAGGCCGAGGGGGCTCAACACAGATACGCAGTATTTT.

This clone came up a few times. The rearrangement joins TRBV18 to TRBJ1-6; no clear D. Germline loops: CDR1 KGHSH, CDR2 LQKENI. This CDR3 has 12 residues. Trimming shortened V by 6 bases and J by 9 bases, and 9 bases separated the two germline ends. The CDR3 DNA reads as TGTGCCAGCTCCTCGGGGAGTTCACCCCTCCACTTT. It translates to CASSSGSSPLHF.

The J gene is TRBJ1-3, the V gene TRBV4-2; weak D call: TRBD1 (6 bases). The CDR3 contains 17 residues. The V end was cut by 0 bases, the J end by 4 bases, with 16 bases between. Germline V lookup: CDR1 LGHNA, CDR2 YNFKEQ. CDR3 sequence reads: CASSQDPWGAPGNTIYF. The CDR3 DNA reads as TGTGCCAGCAGCCAAGATCCCTGGGGGGCGCCAGGAAACACCATATATTTT.

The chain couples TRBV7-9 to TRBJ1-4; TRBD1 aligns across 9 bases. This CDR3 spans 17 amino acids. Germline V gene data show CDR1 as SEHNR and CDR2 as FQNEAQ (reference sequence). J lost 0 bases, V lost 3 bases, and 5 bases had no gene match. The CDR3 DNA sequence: TGTGCCAGCAGCTTCCCGACAGGGGGGTCAACTAATGAAAAACTGTTTTTT. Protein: CASSFPTGGSTNEKLFF.

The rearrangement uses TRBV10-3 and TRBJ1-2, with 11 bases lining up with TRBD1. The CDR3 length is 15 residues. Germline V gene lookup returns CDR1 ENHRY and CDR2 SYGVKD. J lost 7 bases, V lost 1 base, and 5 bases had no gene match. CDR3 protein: CAISEYGQGAVGYTF. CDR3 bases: TGTGCCATCAGTGAGTATGGACAGGGGGCAGTTGGCTACACCTTC.

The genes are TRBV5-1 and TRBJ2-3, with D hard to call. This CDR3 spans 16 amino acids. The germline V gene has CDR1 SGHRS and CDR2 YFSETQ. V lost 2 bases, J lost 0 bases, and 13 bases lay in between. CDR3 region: CASSLIQTYSTDTQYF. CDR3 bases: TGCGCCAGCAGCTTAATCCAGACCTATAGCACAGATACGCAGTATTTT.

This CDR3 is CASSFFSPDRGNGELFF. The DNA for the CDR3 is TGTGCCAGCAGTTTCTTCTCCCCGGACAGGGGTAACGGGGAGCTGTTTTTT. The chain recombines TRBV28 with TRBJ2-2; TRBD1 matches 9 bases. V lost 3 bases to trimming and J lost 7 bases; unmatched junction nucleotides: 12. Germline-derived CDR1 and CDR2 are MDHEN and SYDVKM. The CDR3 consists of 17 residues.

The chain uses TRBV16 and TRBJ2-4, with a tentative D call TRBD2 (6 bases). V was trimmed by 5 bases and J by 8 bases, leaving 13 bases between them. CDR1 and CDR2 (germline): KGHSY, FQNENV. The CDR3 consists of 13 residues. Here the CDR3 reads CASSWTILDIQYF. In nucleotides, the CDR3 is TGTGCCAGCAGCTGGACTATTCTGGACATTCAGTACTTC.

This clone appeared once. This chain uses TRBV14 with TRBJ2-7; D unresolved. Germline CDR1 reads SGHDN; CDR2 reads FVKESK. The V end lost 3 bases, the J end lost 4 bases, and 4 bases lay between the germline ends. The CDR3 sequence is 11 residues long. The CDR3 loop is CASSQLYEQYF. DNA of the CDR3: TGTGCCAGCAGCCAGTTGTACGAGCAGTACTTC.

CDR3 sequence: CASRFDRYYGYTF. The CDR3 region has the DNA TGCGCCAGCAGATTCGACAGATACTATGGCTACACCTTC. V gene TRBV5-1 combines with J gene TRBJ1-2; D possibly corresponds to TRBD1 (5 bases). V was clipped by 5 bases and J by 3 bases, with 11 bases between them. The germline CDR1 and CDR2 sequences are SGHRS and YFSETQ. The CDR3 is 13 amino acids. The whole variable domain, filled in from reference TRBV5-1 and TRBJ1-2, reads KAGVTQTPRYLIKTRGQQVTLSCSPISGHRSVSWYQQTPGQGLQFLFEYFSETQRNKGNFPGRFSGRQFSNSRSEMNVSTLELGDSALYLCASRFDRYYGYTFGSGTRLTVV.

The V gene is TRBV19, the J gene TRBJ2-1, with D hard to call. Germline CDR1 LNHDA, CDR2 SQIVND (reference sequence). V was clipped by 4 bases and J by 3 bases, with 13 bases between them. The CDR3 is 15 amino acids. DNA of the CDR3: TGTGCCAGTAGTAAGGGTACGTTTAGCTACAATGAGCAGTTCTTC. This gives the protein CASSKGTFSYNEQFF.

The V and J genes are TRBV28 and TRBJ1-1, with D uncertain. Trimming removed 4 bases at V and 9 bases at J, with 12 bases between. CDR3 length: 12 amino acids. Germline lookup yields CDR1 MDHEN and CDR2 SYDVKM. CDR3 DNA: TGTGCCAGCAGTTCCCGTTCGAATCAAGCTTTCTTT. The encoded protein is CASSSRSNQAFF.

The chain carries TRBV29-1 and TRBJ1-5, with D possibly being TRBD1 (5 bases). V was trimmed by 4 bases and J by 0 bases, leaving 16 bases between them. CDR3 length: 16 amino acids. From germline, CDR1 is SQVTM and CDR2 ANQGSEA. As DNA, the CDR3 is TGCAGCGTTGGGAGAAGAAAGGGGACTAGCAATCAGCCCCAGCATTTT. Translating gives CSVGRRKGTSNQPQHF.

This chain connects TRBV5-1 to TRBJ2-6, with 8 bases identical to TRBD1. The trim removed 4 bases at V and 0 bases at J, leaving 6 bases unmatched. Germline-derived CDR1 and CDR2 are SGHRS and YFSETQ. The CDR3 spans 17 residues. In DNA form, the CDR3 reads TGCGCCAGCAGCGGGACAGGACGACCCTCTGGGGCCAACGTCCTGACTTTC. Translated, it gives CASSGTGRPSGANVLTF.

CDR3 bases: TGTGCCAGCAGACGTACAGGGGTACATACGCAGTATTTT. This codes for CASRRTGVHTQYF. V gene TRBV6-6 combines with J gene TRBJ2-3, with TRBD1 matching 7 bases. The V gene end was trimmed by 6 bases and the J gene end by 7 bases; junction bases not matched to a gene: 7. This CDR3 is 13 amino acids long. Germline V CDR1 and CDR2: MNHNY, SVGAGI (reference sequence).

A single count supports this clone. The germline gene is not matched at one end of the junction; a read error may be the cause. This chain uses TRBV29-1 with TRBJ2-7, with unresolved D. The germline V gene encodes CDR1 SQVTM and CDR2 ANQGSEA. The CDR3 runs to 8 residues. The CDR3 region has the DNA TGCAGCGTTCCCTGGCGCAACTTC. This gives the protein CSVPWRNF.

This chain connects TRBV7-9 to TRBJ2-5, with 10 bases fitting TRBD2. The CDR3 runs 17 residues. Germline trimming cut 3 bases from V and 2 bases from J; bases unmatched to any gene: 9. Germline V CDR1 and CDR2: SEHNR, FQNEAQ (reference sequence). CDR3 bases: TGTGCCAGCAGCTTTGGGTCTAGCGGGGGCCAACAAGAGACCCAGTACTTC. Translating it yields CASSFGSSGGQQETQYF.

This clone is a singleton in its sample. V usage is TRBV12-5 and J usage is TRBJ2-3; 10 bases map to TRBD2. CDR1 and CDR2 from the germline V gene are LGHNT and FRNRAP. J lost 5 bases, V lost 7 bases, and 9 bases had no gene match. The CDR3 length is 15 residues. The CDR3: CASAPLSGGLDTQYF. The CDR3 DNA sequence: TGTGCTAGTGCCCCACTTAGCGGGGGGTTAGATACGCAGTATTTT.

CDR3 sequence (DNA): TGCGCCAGCAAAGTAGACAGGGATGCTGAAGCTTTCTTT. This sequence encodes CASKVDRDAEAFF. The rearrangement links TRBV10-1 to TRBJ1-1; 7 positions agree with TRBD1. The germline V gene has CDR1 WNHNN and CDR2 SYGVQD (reference sequence). V trimming: 7 bases; J trimming: 6 bases; junction bases outside the gene matches: 8. This CDR3 spans 13 amino acids.

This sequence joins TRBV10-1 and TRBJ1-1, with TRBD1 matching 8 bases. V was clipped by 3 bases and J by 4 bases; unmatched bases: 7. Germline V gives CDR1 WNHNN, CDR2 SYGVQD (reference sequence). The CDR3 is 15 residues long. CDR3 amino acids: CASSDPTGDATEAFF. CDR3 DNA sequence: TGCGCCAGCAGTGACCCGACAGGGGATGCCACTGAAGCTTTCTTT.

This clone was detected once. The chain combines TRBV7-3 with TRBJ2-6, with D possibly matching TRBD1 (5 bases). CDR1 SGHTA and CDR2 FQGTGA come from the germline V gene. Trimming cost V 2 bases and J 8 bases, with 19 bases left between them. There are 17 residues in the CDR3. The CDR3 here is CASSLGGADFLPNVLTF. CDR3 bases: TGTGCCAGCAGCTTAGGTGGGGCCGACTTTCTACCCAACGTCCTGACTTTC.

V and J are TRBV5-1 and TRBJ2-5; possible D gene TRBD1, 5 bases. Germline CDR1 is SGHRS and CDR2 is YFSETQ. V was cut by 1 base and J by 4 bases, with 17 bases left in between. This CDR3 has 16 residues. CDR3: CASSLMQGPFGETQYF. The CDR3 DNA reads TGCGCCAGCAGCTTGATGCAGGGCCCCTTCGGAGAGACCCAGTACTTC.

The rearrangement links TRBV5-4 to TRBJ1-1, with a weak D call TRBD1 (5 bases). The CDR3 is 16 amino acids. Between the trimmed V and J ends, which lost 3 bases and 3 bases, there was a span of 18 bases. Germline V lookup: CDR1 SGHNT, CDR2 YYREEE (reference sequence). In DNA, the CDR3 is TGTGCCAGCAGCTGGGGATTCAGGGTAGTCGACACTGAAGCTTTCTTT. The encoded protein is CASSWGFRVVDTEAFF.

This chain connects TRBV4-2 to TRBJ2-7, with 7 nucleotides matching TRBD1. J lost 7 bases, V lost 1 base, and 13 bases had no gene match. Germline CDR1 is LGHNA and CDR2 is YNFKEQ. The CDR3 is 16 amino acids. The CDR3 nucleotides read TGTGCCAGCAGCCAAGGTTGGCGACAGGGAGTAGGTGAGCAGTACTTC. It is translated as CASSQGWRQGVGEQYF.

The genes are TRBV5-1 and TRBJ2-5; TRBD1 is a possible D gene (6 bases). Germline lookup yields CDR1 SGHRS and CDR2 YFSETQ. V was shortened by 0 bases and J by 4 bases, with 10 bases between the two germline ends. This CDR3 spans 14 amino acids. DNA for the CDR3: TGCGCCAGCAGCTTGGTGGCAGGGGCAGAGACCCAGTACTTC. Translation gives CASSLVAGAETQYF.

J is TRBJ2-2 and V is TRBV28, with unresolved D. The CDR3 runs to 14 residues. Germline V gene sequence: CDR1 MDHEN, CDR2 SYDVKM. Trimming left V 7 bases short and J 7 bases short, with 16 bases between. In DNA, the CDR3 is TGTGCCAGCACCCGCTATACAGAGTACGGGGAGCTGTTTTTT. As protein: CASTRYTEYGELFF.